A selection of T cell receptor beta chains follows, all from one sample in a study of blood T cell repertoires in COVID-19. Repertoires were generated with immunoSEQ multiplex PCR, while TCRdb's copy carries only in-frame clones and drops some. The sample lists some 140,000 clones, roughly 83% occurring once. The sequenced sample consisted of peripheral blood. The receptors come from a man aged 55 to 69 with acute or convalescent COVID-19. The CDR3 runs from the conserved cysteine through the conserved F or W. A D gene is named only where the DNA matches it firmly. A row's size may be missing; if present it is once, few, many or a size class.

CDR3 length,D gene,V gene,J gene,clone size,CDR3 DNA,CDR3 protein
13,-,TRBV11-3,TRBJ1-1,-,TGTGCCAGCAGCTTATACAGGGACACTGAAGCTTTCTTT,CASSLYRDTEAFF
13,-,TRBV12-3/TRBV12-4,TRBJ1-1,-,TGTGCCAGCAGTCAGACAGGTGGGACTGAAGCTTTCTTT,CASSQTGGTEAFF
13,-,TRBV13,TRBJ2-4,-,TGTGCCAGCAGCCCTCCAGCCAAAAACATTCAGTACTTC,CASSPPAKNIQYF
15,-,TRBV27,TRBJ2-5,-,TGTGCCAGCAGTCCAACATGGACAGCCCAAGAGACCCAGTACTTC,CASSPTWTAQETQYF
16,TRBD1,TRBV7-7,TRBJ2-2,-,TGTGCCAGCAGCTTAGGGGGGACAGGGTTGACCGGGGAGCTGTTTTTT,CASSLGGTGLTGELFF
12,-,TRBV30,TRBJ2-7,-,TGTGCCTGGAGTAAGGAGGTTTACGAGCAGTACTTC,CAWSKEVYEQYF
14,-,TRBV9,TRBJ2-2,-,TGTGCCAGCAGCGTAGTTAGCGCCCCCGGGGAGCTGTTTTTT,CASSVVSAPGELFF
15,TRBD2,TRBV5-1,TRBJ2-7,-,TGCGCCAGCAGCTCACTAGCGGGGGGATCCTACGAGCAGTACTTC,CASSSLAGGSYEQYF
13,-,TRBV7-3,TRBJ1-1,-,TGTGCCAGCAGCCGACAGCCAGACACTGAAGCTTTCTTT,CASSRQPDTEAFF
16,TRBD1,TRBV5-1,TRBJ2-1,-,TGCGCCAGCAGCTGGAGGACAGGGGGCTTCTACAATGAGCAGTTCTTC,CASSWRTGGFYNEQFF
15,TRBD2,TRBV18,TRBJ2-7,-,TGTGCCAGCTCTTCTGCGGGAGGGCCTTGGGACGAGCAGTACTTC,CASSSAGGPWDEQYF
15,TRBD1,TRBV5-1,TRBJ1-2,few,TGCGCCAGCAGCTACCGGGACAGGCACCCCTATGGCTACACCTTC,CASSYRDRHPYGYTF
15,TRBD2,TRBV3-1/TRBV3-2,TRBJ2-5,-,TGTGCCAGCAGCCAAGGTCTAGCGGGGCAAGAGACCCAGTACTTC,CASSQGLAGQETQYF
15,-,TRBV28,TRBJ2-2,-,TGTGCCAGCAGAATCAGGGGAAAGAACACCGGGGAGCTGTTTTTT,CASRIRGKNTGELFF
16,TRBD1,TRBV6-4,TRBJ1-1,-,TGTGCCAGCAGTGACTTTTTTCGGGGACAGGGAACTGAAGCTTTCTTT,CASSDFFRGQGTEAFF
14,-,TRBV7-3,TRBJ2-2,-,TGTGCCAGCAGCGCCAACAGGGTTGACGGGGAGCTGTTTTTT,CASSANRVDGELFF
14,-,TRBV30,TRBJ1-5,few,TGTGCCTGGAAAGGGGCAGGGAGCAATCAGCCCCAGCATTTT,CAWKGAGSNQPQHF
16,-,TRBV5-1,TRBJ1-1,-,TGCGCCAGCAGCCCGAGTGGGGGAGGGTTAAAAGCTGAAGCTTTCTTT,CASSPSGGGLKAEAFF
14,-,TRBV19,TRBJ1-6,-,TGTGCCACCTCCGGGACAATCGAGATTTCACCCCTCCACTTT,CATSGTIEISPLHF
15,-,TRBV5-4,TRBJ2-7,once,TGTGCCAGCAGCTTAACAGGACAACCCACCTACGAGCAGTACTTC,CASSLTGQPTYEQYF
13,-,TRBV5-1,TRBJ2-3,-,TGCGCCAGCAGCCCCGACAGAACAGATACGCAGTATTTT,CASSPDRTDTQYF
14,-,TRBV10-1,TRBJ1-1,once,TGCGCCAGCAGCGACGGTGTGGGGGGCACTGAAGCTTTCTTT,CASSDGVGGTEAFF
15,-,TRBV3-1/TRBV3-2,TRBJ1-2,once,TGTGCCAGCAGCCAAGTTACAGGGTGGGAGTATGGCTACACCTTC,CASSQVTGWEYGYTF
16,TRBD1,TRBV6-1,TRBJ2-1,once,TGTGCCAGCAGTGACAGGTCAGGGGGCTCCTACAATGAGCAGTTCTTC,CASSDRSGGSYNEQFF
15,TRBD1,TRBV3-1/TRBV3-2,TRBJ2-2,-,TGTGCCAGCAGGGACAGGGGGCGGAACACCGGGGAGCTGTTTTTT,CASRDRGRNTGELFF
16,TRBD2,TRBV10-3,TRBJ2-1,once,TGTGCCATCAGTGAGTCTCTCGTGGGGGGGGACAATGAGCAGTTCTTC,CAISESLVGGDNEQFF
12,-,TRBV7-9,TRBJ2-3,-,TGTGCCAGCAGCCCTTCGAGTGATACGCAGTATTTT,CASSPSSDTQYF
15,TRBD1,TRBV15,TRBJ1-5,-,TGTGCCACCAGCAAGACAGGGGGCCCCAATCAGCCCCAGCATTTT,CATSKTGGPNQPQHF
18,-,TRBV7-2,TRBJ2-6,-,TGTGCCAGCAGTGCGGCGGTCGACAGTTACTCTGGGGCCAACGTCCTGACTTTC,CASSAAVDSYSGANVLTF
12,-,TRBV11-2,TRBJ1-5,-,TGTGCCAGCAGCTTACTAGATCAGCCCCAGCATTTT,CASSLLDQPQHF